This T cell receptor beta chain came from a study of beta chain features in type 1 diabetes. The sequenced template was cDNA made from the entire isolated RNA. Naive, central memory and regulatory T cell samples produced a mean of about 3.5 million reads. Only in-frame clones appear in the TCRdb table, and some are missing; sequencing was by immunoSEQ multiplex PCR. The sample includes about 260,000 clones, 20% seen only once; the top ten take less than 0.035%. Study-level findings and limits: Researchers report that Type 1 diabetes patients had moderately but significantly shorter TCRB CDR3s across all four CD4+ subsets.

The germline gives CDR1 LGHNT, CDR2 FRNRAP. V lost 4 bases to trimming and J lost 10 bases; unmatched junction nucleotides: 9. The CDR3 runs to 14 residues. Details on this clone: The antigen remains unidentified.

Over 98% purity was reached by all sorted populations. The chain has TRBV12-5 and TRBJ2-5; TRBD2 matches 10 bases. The clonotype comes from a middle-aged woman with type 1 diabetes. Material for sequencing was naive CD4+ T cells from blood. This CDR3 reads CASGSSSGSWIQYF. The CDR3 DNA reads as TGTGCTAGTGGTTCCTCTAGCGGGAGCTGGATCCAGTACTTC.